These T cell receptor beta chains were read from a single sample in a study of T-cell reconstitution after alpha-beta-depleted transplantation in children. Each CDR3 protein is one row after TCRdb ran MiXCR on the PCR reads. In the table there are approximately 590,000 distinct CDR3 sequences, roughly a tenth of which are singletons. Material: PBMCs from the stem cell graft donor, obtained from the stem cell graft. These TCRs come from a human donor who donated a stem cell graft to a child with acute myeloid leukemia. The CDR3 runs from the conserved cysteine through the conserved F or W. A D gene is named only where the DNA matches it firmly. The size entry is marked missing in some rows and otherwise reads once, few, many or a size class.

j_gene | v_gene | abundance | d_gene | CDR3aa | CDR3nt
TRBJ2-5 | TRBV7-9 | . | . | CASSLIPGPLGETQYF | TGTGCCAGCAGCCTCATACCGGGACCCTTAGGGGAGACCCAGTACTTC
TRBJ2-1 | TRBV20-1 | many | TRBD1 | CSARGDPGTGNEQFF | TGCAGTGCTAGAGGGGACCCTGGGACAGGCAATGAGCAGTTCTTC
TRBJ2-1 | TRBV19 | few | . | CASSPSFNPWGNEQFF | TGTGCCAGTAGTCCCTCTTTTAATCCCTGGGGCAATGAGCAGTTCTTC
TRBJ2-7 | TRBV5-5 | many | TRBD1 | CASSLAGQGDNEQYF | TGTGCCAGCAGCTTGGCCGGACAGGGGGATAACGAGCAGTACTTC
TRBJ2-7 | TRBV10-3 | many | TRBD2 | CAISGPSGRPYEQYF | TGTGCCATCAGCGGACCTAGCGGGAGGCCCTACGAGCAGTACTTC
TRBJ1-1 | TRBV5-1 | many | TRBD1 | CASSFLSTGGNTEAFF | TGCGCCAGCAGCTTCCTTTCGACAGGGGGGAACACTGAAGCTTTCTTT
TRBJ2-4 | TRBV20-1 | many | TRBD2 | CSASPSGKNIQYF | TGCAGTGCTAGTCCTAGCGGGAAAAACATTCAGTACTTC
TRBJ2-2 | TRBV15 | few | TRBD1 | CATSREGQGWAGELFF | TGTGCCACCAGCAGAGAGGGACAGGGTTGGGCCGGGGAGCTGTTTTTT
TRBJ2-2 | TRBV5-1 | many | . | CASSLVQANTGELFF | TGCGCCAGCAGCTTGGTCCAGGCGAACACCGGGGAGCTGTTTTTT
TRBJ2-1 | TRBV29-1 | many | TRBD2 | CSAQRGGREQFF | TGCAGCGCCCAAAGGGGAGGGCGTGAGCAGTTCTTC
TRBJ1-2 | TRBV6-5 | few | TRBD1 | CASSPDRGTLYGYTF | TGTGCCAGCAGTCCCGACAGGGGGACTCTCTATGGCTACACCTTC
TRBJ2-1 | TRBV4-3 | many | TRBD1 | CASSQDRQGGYNEQFF | TGCGCCAGCAGCCAAGATCGACAGGGGGGATACAATGAGCAGTTCTTC
TRBJ2-7 | TRBV7-2 | . | TRBD2 | CASSSSGTSGYEQYF | TGTGCCAGCAGCTCCTCCGGGACTAGTGGCTACGAGCAGTACTTC
TRBJ2-1 | TRBV7-2 | . | . | CASRYNRGGSNEQFF | TGTGCCAGCAGATATAACAGGGGGGGTAGCAATGAGCAGTTCTTC
TRBJ2-5 | TRBV7-9 | few | . | CASSLATVETQYF | TGTGCCAGCAGCTTAGCAACTGTGGAGACCCAGTACTTC
TRBJ2-1 | TRBV5-1 | . | TRBD2 | CASSLAGGRAGGSNEQFF | TGCGCCAGCAGCTTGGCGGGGGGGCGAGCGGGAGGATCCAATGAGCAGTTCTTC
TRBJ2-5 | TRBV15 | . | . | CATSRVGPSRETQYF | TGTGCCACCAGCAGAGTGGGGCCTTCTCGGGAGACCCAGTACTTC
TRBJ2-5 | TRBV20-1 | few | TRBD2 | CSARRREGSQETQYF | TGCAGTGCTAGACGGAGGGAGGGTTCCCAAGAGACCCAGTACTTC
TRBJ2-4 | TRBV12-3/TRBV12-4 | few | . | CASSPKANIQYF | TGTGCCAGCAGCCCTAAAGCGAACATTCAGTACTTC
TRBJ2-7 | TRBV30 | . | . | CAWSVLPSYEQYF | TGTGCCTGGAGTGTGCTTCCCTCCTACGAGCAGTACTTC
TRBJ2-1 | TRBV6-2/TRBV6-3 | . | . | CASSYPPVTSENEQFF | TGTGCCAGCAGTTACCCGCCCGTGACTAGTGAGAATGAGCAGTTCTTC
TRBJ1-2 | TRBV6-2/TRBV6-3 | . | . | CASSKIRLDGGYTF | TGTGCCAGCAGTAAAATCCGGCTGGATGGTGGCTACACCTTC
TRBJ2-7 | TRBV5-1 | . | . | CASSFHSYEQYF | TGCGCCAGCAGCTTCCACTCCTACGAGCAGTACTTC
TRBJ2-6 | TRBV5-1 | . | . | CASSLAGVLNSGANVLTF | TGCGCCAGCAGCTTGGCCGGGGTCCTCAACTCTGGGGCCAACGTCCTGACTTTC
TRBJ2-1 | TRBV12-5 | few | TRBD2 | CASGLAPSLAGRNEQFF | TGTGCTAGTGGTTTGGCCCCCTCACTAGCGGGAAGGAATGAGCAGTTCTTC
TRBJ2-7 | TRBV18 | . | TRBD1 | CASSRPGTGDGEQYF | TGTGCCAGCTCACGACCGGGGACAGGGGACGGCGAGCAGTACTTC
TRBJ2-4 | TRBV5-8 | few | . | CASSPGLRGSQDIQYF | TGTGCCAGCAGCCCGGGGCTTCGGGGTTCGCAGGACATTCAGTACTTC
TRBJ2-7 | TRBV12-3/TRBV12-4 | . | TRBD2 | CASSFRTGLTSGAPYEQYF | TGTGCCAGCAGTTTCAGGACAGGGCTCACTAGCGGGGCCCCCTACGAGCAGTACTTC
TRBJ1-2 | TRBV12-3/TRBV12-4 | few | . | CASSGRQNGGYTF | TGTGCCAGCAGCGGACGACAAAACGGCGGCTACACCTTC
TRBJ1-6 | TRBV10-3 | . | TRBD1 | CAISGGFGTGHSPLHF | TGTGCCATCAGTGGGGGCTTCGGGACAGGGCATTCACCCCTCCACTTT
TRBJ2-3 | TRBV2 | . | TRBD2 | CASRPRLAGGTDTQYF | TGTGCCAGCAGACCCAGACTAGCGGGAGGGACAGATACGCAGTATTTT
TRBJ2-1 | TRBV2 | few | TRBD2 | CASSEEAGGGGNEQFF | TGTGCCAGCAGTGAAGAGGCGGGAGGGGGGGGCAATGAGCAGTTCTTC
TRBJ2-6 | TRBV5-1 | . | TRBD2 | CASSLEGTSRSGANVLTF | TGCGCCAGCAGCTTGGAAGGGACTAGCCGCTCTGGGGCCAACGTCCTGACTTTC
TRBJ2-1 | TRBV12-3/TRBV12-4 | many | TRBD2 | CASSGLAGVGTHNEQFF | TGTGCCAGCTCCGGACTAGCGGGAGTTGGGACCCACAATGAGCAGTTCTTC
TRBJ2-7 | TRBV25-1 | . | . | CASSVRPGTGQYEQYF | TGTGCCAGCAGTGTTCGTCCCGGGACCGGCCAATACGAGCAGTACTTC
TRBJ2-1 | TRBV20-1 | few | . | CSALNRDWSYNEQFF | TGCAGTGCTCTTAACAGGGATTGGTCCTACAATGAGCAGTTCTTC
TRBJ1-5 | TRBV28 | few | . | CASRSGSQPQHF | TGTGCCAGCAGAAGCGGTAGCCAGCCCCAGCATTTT
TRBJ2-7 | TRBV29-1 | few | TRBD2 | CSATSGGVYEQYF | TGCAGCGCAACTAGCGGGGGGGTCTACGAGCAGTACTTC
TRBJ1-4 | TRBV7-2 | . | TRBD1 | CASSFRQGANEKLFF | TGTGCCAGCAGCTTCCGACAGGGGGCTAATGAAAAACTGTTTTTT
TRBJ2-7 | TRBV4-2 | many | TRBD1 | CASSPDRVGEQYF | TGTGCCAGCAGCCCCGACAGGGTGGGCGAGCAGTACTTC
TRBJ2-1 | TRBV7-9 | few | TRBD2 | CASITGLAGVSSNEQFF | TGTGCCAGCATCACAGGACTAGCGGGAGTATCGTCCAATGAGCAGTTCTTC
TRBJ1-3 | TRBV7-6 | many | TRBD1 | CASSLGTGANGNTIYF | TGTGCCAGCAGCTTGGGGACAGGGGCGAATGGAAACACCATATATTTT
TRBJ2-7 | TRBV5-6 | . | TRBD1 | CASSLTGGNEQYF | TGTGCCAGCAGCCTGACAGGGGGGAACGAGCAGTACTTC
TRBJ1-1 | TRBV11-1 | . | . | CASSLIGTGGRYDTEAFF | TGTGCCAGCAGCTTAATCGGGACCGGGGGGCGGTATGACACTGAAGCTTTCTTT